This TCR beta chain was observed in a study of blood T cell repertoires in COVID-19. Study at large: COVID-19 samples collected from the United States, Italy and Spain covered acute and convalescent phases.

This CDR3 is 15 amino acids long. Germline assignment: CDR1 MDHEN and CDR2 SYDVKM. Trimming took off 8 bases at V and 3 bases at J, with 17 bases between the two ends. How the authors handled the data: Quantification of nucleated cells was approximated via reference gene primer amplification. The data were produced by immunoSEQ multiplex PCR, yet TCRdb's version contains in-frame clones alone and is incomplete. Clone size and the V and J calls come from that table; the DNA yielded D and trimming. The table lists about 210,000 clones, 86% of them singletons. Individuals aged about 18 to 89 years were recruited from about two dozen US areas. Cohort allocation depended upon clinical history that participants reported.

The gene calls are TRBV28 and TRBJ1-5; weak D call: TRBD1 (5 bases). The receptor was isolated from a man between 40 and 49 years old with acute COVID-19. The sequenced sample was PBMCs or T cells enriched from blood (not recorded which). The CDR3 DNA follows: TGTGCCAGCGTAGAGGCGGGGGGAATCAATCAGCCCCAGCATTTT. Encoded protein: CASVEAGGINQPQHF. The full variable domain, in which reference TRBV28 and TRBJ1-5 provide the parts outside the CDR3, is DVKVTQSSRYLVKRTGEKVFLECVQDMDHENMFWYRQDPGLGLRLIYFSYDVKMKEKGDIPEGYSVSREKKERFSLILESASTNQTSMYLCASVEAGGINQPQHFGDGTRLSIL.